Listed here are 29 T cell receptor beta chains from one sample, sequenced in a study of T cells in Graves' hyperthyroidism and ophthalmopathy. Using RNA transcripts as the source, TCR beta CDR3 regions were amplified. RT-PCR in the first round (using the HTBI primer set) targeted the TCR CDR3. One entry per CDR3 protein results from TCRdb running MiXCR on the multiplex PCR reads. The repertoire includes about 740,000 distinct CDR3 sequences, 12% to 15% of them detected once, and about 10% sits in the top ten. Sequenced input: blood. These receptors were obtained from a woman aged 18-30 years with Graves' hyperthyroidism.

This clonotype was observed at least ten times. V is TRBV27 and J is TRBJ2-1; 11 bases are a match to TRBD2. The CDR3 has 15 amino acids. Trimming removed 5 bases from V and 7 bases from J; junction bases left unmatched: 7. CDR1 MNHEY and CDR2 SMNVEV come from the germline V gene (reference sequence). CDR3 in amino acids: CASSPLAGGTNEQFF. In DNA form, the CDR3 reads TGTGCCAGCAGTCCCCTAGCGGGAGGAACAAATGAGCAGTTCTTC.

This clonotype was picked up many times. The gene calls are TRBV3-1 and TRBJ2-1; TRBD2 aligns across 7 bases. Germline CDR1 reads LGHDT; CDR2 reads YNNKEL (reference sequence). V trimming: 0 bases; J trimming: 3 bases; junction bases outside the gene matches: 5. There are 16 residues in the CDR3. The CDR3 reads CASSQDWGGVYNEQFF. CDR3 DNA sequence: TGTGCCAGCAGCCAAGATTGGGGGGGGGTCTACAATGAGCAGTTCTTC.

This clonotype showed up many times. The chain carries TRBV28 and TRBJ2-7; D is possibly TRBD1 or TRBD2 (6 bases each). CDR1 and CDR2 from the germline V gene are MDHEN and SYDVKM. CDR3 size: 14 residues. Trimming removed 6 bases at V and 7 bases at J, with 19 bases between. The CDR3 loop reads CASSLDTGAGEQYF. The CDR3 DNA reads as TGTGCCAGCAGCCTGGACACGGGGGCTGGGGAGCAGTACTTC.

The chain recombines TRBV2 with TRBJ1-1; 9 bases agree with TRBD1. V gave up 3 bases and J gave up 7 bases; unmatched junction bases: 6. CDR1 and CDR2 (germline): SNHLY, FYNNEI. CDR3 length: 14 amino acids. In DNA, the CDR3 is TGTGCCAGCAGTGATGGGACAGGGATCATTGAAGCTTTCTTT. It is translated as CASSDGTGIIEAFF.

The table lists this clonotype with a few counts. The V call is TRBV4-3, the J call TRBJ2-2; 7 bases map to TRBD1. With 0 bases clipped from V and 6 bases from J, the junction kept 7 bases outside the gene matches. CDR1 and CDR2 (germline): LGHNA, YSLEER. The CDR3 contains 16 residues. CDR3 nucleotide sequence: TGCGCCAGCAGCCAAGACGCGACAGGGTTTTCCGGGGAGCTGTTTTTT. Translation: CASSQDATGFSGELFF.

This clonotype has a handful of counts. This rearrangement joins TRBV7-2 to TRBJ2-3; D call uncertain. This CDR3 has 13 residues. The germline gives CDR1 SGHTA, CDR2 FQGNSA. The V and J ends lost 5 bases and 4 bases respectively, with 10 bases between them. This CDR3 is CASSVSPPDTQYF. The CDR3 DNA sequence: TGTGCCAGCAGCGTAAGCCCCCCAGATACGCAGTATTTT.

This clonotype showed up just a few times. The junction departs from germline at one end; a sequencing error may be responsible. The chain has TRBV28 and TRBJ2-4, with 7 bases lining up with TRBD1. Germline V gives CDR1 MDHEN, CDR2 SYDVKM. This CDR3 contains 15 residues. CDR3 sequence reads: CASSLSGTAQNIQYF. The CDR3 DNA reads as TGTGCCAGCAGCTTATCTGGGACAGCCCAAAACATTCAGTACTTC.

The rearrangement links TRBV12-3 or TRBV12-4 to TRBJ2-2; a weak D match, TRBD2 (6 bases). The CDR3 runs to 14 residues. Trimming took 7 bases from V and 6 from J, leaving 15 bases between them. The CDR3 nucleotides are TGTGCCAGCACCACTTTCGGAGGGTCCGGGGAGCTGTTTTTT. Translated: CASTTFGGSGELFF.

The V and J genes are TRBV29-1 and TRBJ2-2; possibly TRBD2 for D (5 bases). V lost 4 bases and J lost 8, with 11 bases in between. Germline-derived CDR1 and CDR2 are SQVTM and ANQGSEA. This CDR3 is 12 amino acids long. The CDR3 nucleotides read TGCAGCGTTGGCGCCGGGGTGGGGGAGCTGTTTTTT. Its protein product is CSVGAGVGELFF.

The chain couples TRBV6-1 to TRBJ2-6, with 7 bases matching TRBD1. Germline assignment: CDR1 MNHNS and CDR2 SASEGT. CDR3 length: 22 residues. After removal of 0 bases from V and 0 bases from J, the junction contained 17 bases not matched to a gene. The CDR3 sequence is CASSEAGTGVRPRASGANVLTF. The DNA of the CDR3 is TGTGCCAGCAGTGAAGCCGGAACAGGGGTTAGACCTAGAGCCTCTGGGGCCAACGTCCTGACTTTC.

The chain employs TRBV27 and TRBJ2-1, with TRBD2 identical over 12 bases. V dropped 3 bases and J dropped 1; count of bases not matched to a gene: 4. Germline V gives CDR1 MNHEY, CDR2 SMNVEV (reference sequence). The CDR3 loop spans 17 amino acids. The CDR3 coding sequence is TGTGCCAGCAGTTTCGCTAGCGGGAGGGGGTCCTACAATGAGCAGTTCTTC. Encoded protein: CASSFASGRGSYNEQFF.

This clonotype was seen repeatedly, ten times or more. This chain joins TRBV2 and TRBJ2-5, with D possibly TRBD1 on 6 matching bases. The V gene lost 6 bases and the J gene lost 2 bases, with 10 bases spanning the gap. Germline V CDR1 and CDR2: SNHLY, FYNNEI. The CDR3 is 13 amino acids. For the CDR3, the DNA is TGTGCCAGCAGACAGGGATGGCAAGAGACCCAGTACTTC. This encodes CASRQGWQETQYF.

Note on this clonotype: This may be a read error: a much more frequent sequence differs by one nucleotide. Since no conserved phenylalanine or tryptophan closes the CDR3, a read error is the likely cause. This chain uses TRBV9 with TRBJ2-5; the D gene is possibly TRBD2 (8 bases). V lost 3 bases and J 5 bases, leaving 20 bases between the germline ends. Germline V gene sequence: CDR1 SGDLS, CDR2 YYNGEE. The length of the CDR3 is 16 residues. CDR3 loop: CASSESTGGGMETQYL. DNA for the CDR3: TGTGCCAGCAGCGAGTCCACGGGAGGGGGCATGGAGACCCAGTACCTC.

The sample holds many counts of this clonotype. CDR3 in amino acids: CASTHLGGDRVPGELFF. The CDR3 DNA follows: TGTGCCAGCACCCACCTCGGGGGGGACAGGGTCCCCGGGGAGCTGTTTTTT. This chain uses TRBV28 with TRBJ2-2, with D perhaps TRBD1 (9 bases). CDR3 length: 17 amino acids. The V gene's germline CDR1 is MDHEN and CDR2 SYDVKM. V was trimmed by 7 bases and J by 6 bases, leaving 24 bases between them.

In this sample, this clonotype turned up many times. V is TRBV2 and J is TRBJ2-1; 13 nucleotides match TRBD2. Per germline, CDR1 SNHLY and CDR2 FYNNEI. The V and J ends lost 9 bases and 9 bases, in that order; junction bases with no gene match: 20. The CDR3 has 18 amino acids. This CDR3 is CARRGQGGLAGLLGEQFF. Here the CDR3 DNA reads TGTGCCAGGCGGGGGCAGGGGGGACTAGCGGGATTATTGGGTGAGCAGTTCTTC.

Only a few counts were recorded for this clonotype. V and J are TRBV7-9 and TRBJ1-2; D perhaps matches TRBD1 (5 bases). The CDR3 runs 17 residues. The ends were cut back, 5 bases at V and 0 bases at J, with 19 bases in the middle. The germline V gene has CDR1 SEHNR and CDR2 FQNEAQ (reference sequence). CDR3 coding DNA: TGTGCCAGCAGCCCCGGGACCCGGGGCAAGGCTAACTATGGCTACACCTTC. This sequence encodes CASSPGTRGKANYGYTF.

The sample holds many counts of this clonotype. This chain links TRBV3-1 with TRBJ1-1; TRBD1 agrees at 7 bases. V gave up 6 bases and J gave up 2 bases; unmatched junction bases: 6. Germline-derived CDR1 and CDR2 are LGHDT and YNNKEL (reference sequence). The CDR3 contains 14 residues. The CDR3, as DNA: TGTGCCAGCAGGCACAGGGGAGGTAACACTGAAGCTTTCTTT. It translates to CASRHRGGNTEAFF.

This clonotype was detected ten times or more. The rearrangement links TRBV28 to TRBJ1-1, with no clear D. The V end lost 5 bases, the J end lost 1 base, and 17 bases lay between the germline ends. Germline assignment: CDR1 MDHEN and CDR2 SYDVKM. The CDR3 sequence is 16 residues long. The CDR3 is CASSDRFGEKNTEAFF. The CDR3 DNA is TGTGCCAGCAGTGACCGTTTTGGGGAGAAGAACACTGAAGCTTTCTTT.

This clonotype was observed a few times. The chain is built from TRBV7-9 and TRBJ2-2; the D gene is possibly TRBD2 (6 bases). Trimming removed 5 bases at V and 0 bases at J, with 16 bases between. The CDR3 spans 17 residues. Germline loops: CDR1 SEHNR, CDR2 FQNEAQ (reference sequence). CDR3: CASSHRGGPTNTGELFF. The CDR3 DNA reads TGTGCCAGCAGCCACCGGGGAGGTCCTACGAACACCGGGGAGCTGTTTTTT.

This clonotype was observed at least ten times. The gene calls are TRBV12-3 or TRBV12-4 and TRBJ2-1; 10 nucleotides line up with TRBD2. The CDR3 has 17 amino acids. J was trimmed by 3 bases and V by 7 bases; bases with no gene match: 12. The CDR3 is CASMPLLSGRIYNEQFF. The CDR3, as DNA: TGTGCCAGCATGCCCCTCCTTAGCGGGAGGATCTACAATGAGCAGTTCTTC.

The chain recombines TRBV6-2 or TRBV6-3 with TRBJ2-1; D is unresolved. The germline V gene has CDR1 MNHEY and CDR2 SVGEGT. The CDR3 has 12 residues. V lost 5 bases and J 5 bases, leaving 7 bases between the germline ends. The CDR3 sequence: CASSILNNEQFF. CDR3 DNA: TGTGCCAGCAGTATTCTAAACAATGAGCAGTTCTTC.

This clonotype was picked up many times. This sequence joins TRBV3-1 and TRBJ2-7, with unresolved D. CDR3 length: 13 amino acids. Looked up from germline, CDR1 is LGHDT and CDR2 is YNNKEL (reference sequence). V was shortened by 3 bases and J by 1 base, with 7 bases between the two germline ends. The CDR3 sequence: CASSQAGSYEQYF. The DNA for the CDR3 is TGTGCCAGCAGCCAGGCAGGATCCTACGAGCAGTACTTC.

This clonotype was seen only a few times. This sequence joins TRBV28 and TRBJ1-5, with D perhaps TRBD1 (5 bases). The CDR3 extends over 12 amino acids. V was shortened by 10 bases and J by 0 bases, with 7 bases between the two germline ends. Per the germline V gene, CDR1 is MDHEN and CDR2 is SYDVKM. CDR3 region: CATRDSNQPQHF. The CDR3 DNA is TGTGCCACCAGGGATAGCAATCAGCCCCAGCATTTT. The full variable domain, with the rest looked up from reference TRBV28 and TRBJ1-5, is DVKVTQSSRYLVKRTGEKVFLECVQDMDHENMFWYRQDPGLGLRLIYFSYDVKMKEKGDIPEGYSVSREKKERFSLILESASTNQTSMYLCATRDSNQPQHFGDGTRLSIL.

In its sample, this clonotype was seen a few times. J is TRBJ1-5 and V is TRBV20-1; D possibly corresponds to TRBD1 (6 bases). Trimming cost V 7 bases and J 2 bases, with 18 bases left between them. CDR1 is DFQATT and CDR2 is SNEGSKA in the germline V gene (reference sequence). This CDR3 has 15 amino acids. This chain's CDR3 is CSGLTGLGGNQPQHF. The CDR3 coding sequence is TGCAGTGGTTTGACAGGTCTGGGAGGCAATCAGCCCCAGCATTTT.

There are many counts of this clonotype. The chain joins TRBV20-1 to TRBJ2-7; possible D gene TRBD1, 5 bases. The V end lost 0 bases, the J end lost 6 bases, and 15 bases lay between the germline ends. This CDR3 spans 14 amino acids. Looked up from germline, CDR1 is DFQATT and CDR2 is SNEGSKA (reference sequence). For the CDR3, the DNA is TGCAGTGCTAGAGATTTCGGAACTCAGGGCGAGCAGTACTTC. It yields the protein CSARDFGTQGEQYF.

The chain employs TRBV2 and TRBJ1-2, with a possible D match to TRBD1 (6 bases). Between the trimmed V and J ends, which lost 8 bases and 6 bases, there was a span of 10 bases. This CDR3 contains 11 residues. Per germline, CDR1 SNHLY and CDR2 FYNNEI. Here the CDR3 DNA reads TGTGCCAGCCGCACAGGGAATGGCTACACCTTC. It is translated as CASRTGNGYTF.

This clonotype was recorded at least ten times. This rearrangement joins TRBV27 to TRBJ2-3; TRBD2 is a possible D gene (5 bases). The CDR3 runs 16 residues. Germline V gene data show CDR1 as MNHEY and CDR2 as SMNVEV (reference sequence). V was trimmed by 3 bases and J by 5 bases, leaving 18 bases between them. CDR3: CASSFGGALRVDTQYF. In nucleotides, the CDR3 is TGTGCCAGCAGTTTCGGCGGAGCGTTGAGGGTAGATACGCAGTATTTT.

In this sample, this clonotype turned up many times. The rearrangement links TRBV29-1 to TRBJ2-5, with 7 positions matching TRBD2. The CDR3 sequence is 12 residues long. With V trimmed by 5 bases and J by 5 bases, 5 bases remained unmatched. Per germline, CDR1 SQVTM and CDR2 ANQGSEA. This CDR3 reads CSVQRGSETQYF. The CDR3 nucleotides are TGCAGCGTTCAGCGGGGAAGTGAGACCCAGTACTTC.

The J gene is TRBJ2-7, the V gene TRBV5-1; TRBD2 matches 9 bases. The CDR3 totals 18 residues. Per the germline V gene, CDR1 is SGHRS and CDR2 is YFSETQ. The V segment lost 0 bases and the J segment 0 bases; nucleotides outside the gene matches: 10. The CDR3 coding sequence is TGCGCCAGCAGCTTGGTCCCGGCTAGCGGGGATAGCTCCTACGAGCAGTACTTC. It translates to CASSLVPASGDSSYEQYF.